The next 15 T cell receptor beta chains were all read from a single sample in a study of T cells in Graves' hyperthyroidism and ophthalmopathy. Template material for amplifying TCR beta CDR3 regions consisted of RNA transcripts. RT-PCR in the first round (using the HTBI primer set) targeted the TCR CDR3. Each CDR3 protein is one row after TCRdb ran MiXCR on the multiplex PCR reads. The sample includes about 610,000 distinct CDR3 sequences, 14% to 15% seen only once; the top ten take 3.5% to 4.5%. Sequencing was done on a sample of blood. These receptors were collected from a woman aged 40 to 55 with Graves' ophthalmopathy.

The chain uses TRBV6-2 or TRBV6-3 and TRBJ1-2, with 7 bases matching TRBD1. The CDR3 has 13 amino acids. Germline loops: CDR1 MNHEY, CDR2 SVGEGT. J lost 7 bases, V lost 4 bases, and 6 bases had no gene match. CDR3 bases: TGTGCCAGCAGTTTCCGACAGGGTTTTGGCTACACCTTC. Its translation is CASSFRQGFGYTF.

This clonotype has just a few counts. The chain combines TRBV6-4 with TRBJ2-2; 7 bases match TRBD2. CDR3 length: 13 residues. Germline loops: CDR1 MRHNA, CDR2 SNTAGT. V dropped 6 bases and J dropped 5; count of bases not matched to a gene: 3. The CDR3 DNA follows: TGTGCCAGCAGGCGGCGGGAGACCGGGGAGCTGTTTTTT. This codes for CASRRRETGELFF.

This chain uses TRBV29-1 with TRBJ2-7; D possibly uses TRBD1 or TRBD2 (5 bases each). CDR3 length equals 11 residues. The germline V and J ends were trimmed by 4 bases and 5 bases, with 9 bases remaining between them. Germline CDR1 reads SQVTM; CDR2 reads ANQGSEA. The CDR3 protein is CSVAREHEQYF. The CDR3 DNA sequence: TGCAGCGTTGCCAGGGAGCACGAGCAGTACTTC.

This clonotype occurred many times. The rearrangement joins TRBV28 to TRBJ2-7; D unclear. This CDR3 has 14 residues. V dropped 8 bases and J dropped 1 base, with 15 bases sitting between them. Germline V gene sequence: CDR1 MDHEN, CDR2 SYDVKM. The CDR3 bases are TGTGCCAGCCAGCTGGTTTTGGGTTCCTACGAGCAGTACTTC. Protein sequence: CASQLVLGSYEQYF.

This clonotype was seen many times. The V call is TRBV13, the J call TRBJ2-7; D may be TRBD2 (6 bases). The CDR3 is made up of 14 amino acids. V lost 3 bases, J lost 2 bases, and 11 bases lay in between. From germline, CDR1 is PRHDT and CDR2 FYEKMQ (reference sequence). CDR3: CASSFRGGAYEQYF. In nucleotides, the CDR3 is TGTGCCAGCAGCTTCAGAGGCGGGGCCTACGAGCAGTACTTC.

This clonotype was counted a few times. The missing conserved phenylalanine or tryptophan at the end of this CDR3 makes a read error likely. This rearrangement joins TRBV20-1 to TRBJ2-7; no definite D call. Germline V lookup: CDR1 DFQATT, CDR2 SNEGSKA (reference sequence). The CDR3 extends over 12 amino acids. V was shortened by 3 bases and J by 0 bases, with 6 bases between the two germline ends. CDR3 sequence (DNA): TGCAGTGCTAGTGGGGACTCCTACGAGCAGTACTCC. Translating it yields CSASGDSYEQYS.

V gene TRBV27 combines with J gene TRBJ2-5, with 7 nucleotides matching TRBD1. V shed 5 bases, J shed 5 bases, and the junction held 8 bases outside the gene matches. CDR1 is MNHEY, CDR2 SMNVEV, per germline (reference sequence). The CDR3 consists of 14 residues. The CDR3 DNA follows: TGTGCCAGCAGTAAATTGACAGGGTTGGAGACCCAGTACTTC. Translating it yields CASSKLTGLETQYF.

This clonotype was seen a handful of times. V is TRBV2 and J is TRBJ1-2; D remains unclear. Trimming took off 8 bases at V and 3 bases at J, with 13 bases between the two ends. The CDR3 is 13 amino acids. Germline assignment: CDR1 SNHLY and CDR2 FYNNEI. CDR3 DNA: TGTGCCAGCCGGATAGCGACCTACTATGGCTACACCTTC. This gives the protein CASRIATYYGYTF.

This clonotype was observed a handful of times. This sequence may be a read error, since a much larger clone differs from it by one base. V and J are TRBV27 and TRBJ2-7, with 8 bases identical to TRBD2. The J segment lost 2 bases and the V segment lost 3 bases, leaving 3 bases of the junction unmatched. CDR1 and CDR2 (germline): MNHEY, SMNVEV (reference sequence). This CDR3 has 14 residues. CDR3 residues: CASSFNGRAYEQYF. DNA for the CDR3: TGTGCCAGCAGTTTTAACGGGAGGGCCTACGAGCAGTACTTC.

This clonotype was seen a handful of times. This chain joins TRBV7-9 and TRBJ1-3; the D is unclear. This CDR3 has 15 residues. V was trimmed by 1 base and J by 3 bases, leaving 10 bases between them. CDR1 and CDR2 (germline): SEHNR, FQNEAQ (reference sequence). The CDR3 DNA is TGTGCCAGCAGCTTAGGCCTTGTGGGTGGAAACACCATATATTTT. Its translation: CASSLGLVGGNTIYF.

This clonotype was found many times. V usage is TRBV29-1 and J usage is TRBJ1-2; 10 bases match TRBD1. Germline CDR1 and CDR2: SQVTM and ANQGSEA. CDR3 size: 13 residues. V trimming: 6 bases; J trimming: 4 bases; junction bases outside the gene matches: 5. In DNA form, the CDR3 reads TGCAGCGTGGGGACAGGGGACCTCTATGGCTACACCTTC. Translation: CSVGTGDLYGYTF.

The chain recombines TRBV5-1 with TRBJ2-5; no clear D. The germline CDR1 and CDR2 sequences are SGHRS and YFSETQ. V lost 4 bases and J lost 8, with 15 bases in between. The CDR3 is 13 residues long. Here the CDR3 DNA reads TGCGCCAGCAGCCCCCAAGGGATTGAAACCCAGTACTTC. Amino acids: CASSPQGIETQYF.

Ten or more counts support this clonotype. The V call is TRBV11-2, the J call TRBJ2-7; D perhaps matches TRBD2 (6 bases). Germline V gene sequence: CDR1 SGHAT, CDR2 FQNNGV. Deletions cut 4 bases from V and 0 bases from J, with 13 bases between. The CDR3 runs to 15 residues. As DNA, the CDR3 is TGTGCCAGCAGCTACCGGGGGAGGCGCTCCTACGAGCAGTACTTC. Translation: CASSYRGRRSYEQYF.

There are many counts of this clonotype. The V gene is TRBV12-3 or TRBV12-4, the J gene TRBJ1-1; 8 bases are a match to TRBD1. This CDR3 region has 18 residues. V lost 0 bases, J lost 1 base, and 10 bases stayed unmatched. CDR3 loop: CASSLARRTGRTNTEAFF. CDR3 in DNA: TGTGCCAGCAGTTTAGCGCGTCGGACAGGGAGGACGAACACTGAAGCTTTCTTT.

This clonotype has at least ten counts. This chain uses TRBV28 with TRBJ1-1; a weak D match, TRBD1 (5 bases). CDR3 size: 19 residues. With 3 bases removed from V and 4 bases from J, the gap between germline ends came to 27 bases. CDR1 and CDR2 (germline): MDHEN, SYDVKM. CDR3 sequence: CASSLRPQAHFVISTEAFF. The CDR3 DNA is TGTGCCAGCAGTTTGCGGCCACAGGCCCATTTTGTGATTAGCACTGAAGCTTTCTTT.